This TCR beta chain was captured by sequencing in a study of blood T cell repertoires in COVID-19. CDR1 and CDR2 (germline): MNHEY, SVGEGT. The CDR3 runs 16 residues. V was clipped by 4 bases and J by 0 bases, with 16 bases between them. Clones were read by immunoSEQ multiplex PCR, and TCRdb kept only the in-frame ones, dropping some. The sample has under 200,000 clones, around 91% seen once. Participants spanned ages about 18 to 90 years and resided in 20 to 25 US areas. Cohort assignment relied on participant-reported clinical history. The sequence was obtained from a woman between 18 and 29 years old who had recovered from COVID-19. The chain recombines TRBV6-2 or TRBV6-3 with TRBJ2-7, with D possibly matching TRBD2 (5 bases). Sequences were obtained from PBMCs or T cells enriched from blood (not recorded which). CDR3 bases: TGTGCCAGCAGTTTCCGCCCCTCCGGGGTCTCCTACGAGCAGTACTTC. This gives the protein CASSFRPSGVSYEQYF.